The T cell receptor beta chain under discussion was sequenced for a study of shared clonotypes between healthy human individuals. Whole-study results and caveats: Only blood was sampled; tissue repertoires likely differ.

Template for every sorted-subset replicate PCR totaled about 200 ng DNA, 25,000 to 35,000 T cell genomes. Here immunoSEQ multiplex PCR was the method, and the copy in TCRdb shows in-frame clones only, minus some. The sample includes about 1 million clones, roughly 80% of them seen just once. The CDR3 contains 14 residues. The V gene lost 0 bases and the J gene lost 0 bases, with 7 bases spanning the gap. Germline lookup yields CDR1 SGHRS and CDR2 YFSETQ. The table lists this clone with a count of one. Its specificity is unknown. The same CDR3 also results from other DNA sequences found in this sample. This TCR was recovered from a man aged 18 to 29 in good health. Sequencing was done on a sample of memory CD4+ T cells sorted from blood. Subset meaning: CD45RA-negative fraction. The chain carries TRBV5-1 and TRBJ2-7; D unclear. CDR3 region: CASSLGLVSYEQYF. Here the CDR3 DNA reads TGCGCCAGCAGCTTGGGGCTAGTCTCCTACGAGCAGTACTTC. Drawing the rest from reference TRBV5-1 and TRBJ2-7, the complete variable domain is KAGVTQTPRYLIKTRGQQVTLSCSPISGHRSVSWYQQTPGQGLQFLFEYFSETQRNKGNFPGRFSGRQFSNSRSEMNVSTLELGDSALYLCASSLGLVSYEQYFGPGTRLTVT.